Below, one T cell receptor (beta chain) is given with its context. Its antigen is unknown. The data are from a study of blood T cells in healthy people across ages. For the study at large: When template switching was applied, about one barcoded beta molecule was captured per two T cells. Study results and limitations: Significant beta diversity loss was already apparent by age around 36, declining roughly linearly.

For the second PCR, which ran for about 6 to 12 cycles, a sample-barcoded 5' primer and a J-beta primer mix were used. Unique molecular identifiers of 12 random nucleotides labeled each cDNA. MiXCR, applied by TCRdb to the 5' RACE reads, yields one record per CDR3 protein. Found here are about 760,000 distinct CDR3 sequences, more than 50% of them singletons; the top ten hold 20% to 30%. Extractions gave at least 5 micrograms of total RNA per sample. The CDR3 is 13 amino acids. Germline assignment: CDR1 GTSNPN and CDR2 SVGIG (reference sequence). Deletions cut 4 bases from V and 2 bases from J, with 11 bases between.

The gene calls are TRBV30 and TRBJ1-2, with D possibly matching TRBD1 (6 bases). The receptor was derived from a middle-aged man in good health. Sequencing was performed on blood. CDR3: CAWTTGENYGYTF. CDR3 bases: TGTGCCTGGACGACAGGTGAAAACTATGGCTACACCTTC.